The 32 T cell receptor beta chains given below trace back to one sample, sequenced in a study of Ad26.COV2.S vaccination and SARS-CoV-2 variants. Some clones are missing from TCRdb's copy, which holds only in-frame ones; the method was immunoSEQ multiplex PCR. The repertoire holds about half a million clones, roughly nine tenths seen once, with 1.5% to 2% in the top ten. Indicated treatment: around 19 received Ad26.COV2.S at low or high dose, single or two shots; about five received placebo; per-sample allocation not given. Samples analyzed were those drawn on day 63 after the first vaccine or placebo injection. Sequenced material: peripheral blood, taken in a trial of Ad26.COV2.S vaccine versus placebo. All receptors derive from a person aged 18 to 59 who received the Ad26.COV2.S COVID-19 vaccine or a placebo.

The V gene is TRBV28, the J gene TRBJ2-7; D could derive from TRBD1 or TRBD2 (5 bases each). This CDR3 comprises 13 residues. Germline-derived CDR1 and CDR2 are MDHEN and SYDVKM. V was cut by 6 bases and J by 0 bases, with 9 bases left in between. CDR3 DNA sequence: TGTGCCAGCAGAGAGGGGATCTCCTACGAGCAGTACTTC. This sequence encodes CASREGISYEQYF. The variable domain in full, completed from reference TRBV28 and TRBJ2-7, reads DVKVTQSSRYLVKRTGEKVFLECVQDMDHENMFWYRQDPGLGLRLIYFSYDVKMKEKGDIPEGYSVSREKKERFSLILESASTNQTSMYLCASREGISYEQYFGPGTRLTVT.

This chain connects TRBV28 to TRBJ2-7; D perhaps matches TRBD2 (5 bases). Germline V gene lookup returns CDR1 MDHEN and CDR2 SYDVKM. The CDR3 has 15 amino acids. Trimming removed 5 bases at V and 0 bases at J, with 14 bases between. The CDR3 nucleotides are TGTGCCAGCAGTCCGCCGGGATCCCACTCCTACGAGCAGTACTTC. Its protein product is CASSPPGSHSYEQYF.

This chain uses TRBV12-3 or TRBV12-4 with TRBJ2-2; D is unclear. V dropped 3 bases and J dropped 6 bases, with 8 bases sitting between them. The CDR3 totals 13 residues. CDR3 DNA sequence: TGTGCCAGCAGTTTGCTCCGGGCCGGGGAGCTGTTTTTT. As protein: CASSLLRAGELFF.

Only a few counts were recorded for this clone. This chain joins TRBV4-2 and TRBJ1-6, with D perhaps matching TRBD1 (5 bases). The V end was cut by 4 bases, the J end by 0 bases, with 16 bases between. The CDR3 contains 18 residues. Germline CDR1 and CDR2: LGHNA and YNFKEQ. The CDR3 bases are TGTGCCAGCAGCCCCAAACATGGGGGGGGCTCCTATAATTCACCCCTCCACTTT. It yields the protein CASSPKHGGGSYNSPLHF.

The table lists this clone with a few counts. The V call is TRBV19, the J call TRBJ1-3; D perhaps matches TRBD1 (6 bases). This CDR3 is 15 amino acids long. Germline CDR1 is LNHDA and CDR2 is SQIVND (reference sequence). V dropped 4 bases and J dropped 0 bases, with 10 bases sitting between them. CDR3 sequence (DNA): TGTGCCAGTAGTAGAGACAGGAGCTCTGGAAACACCATATATTTT. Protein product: CASSRDRSSGNTIYF.

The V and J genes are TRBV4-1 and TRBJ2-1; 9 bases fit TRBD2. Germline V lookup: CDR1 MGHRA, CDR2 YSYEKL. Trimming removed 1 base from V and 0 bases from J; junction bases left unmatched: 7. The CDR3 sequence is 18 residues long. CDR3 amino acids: CASSQGRTSVRSYNEQFF. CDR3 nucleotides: TGCGCCAGCAGCCAAGGCCGGACTAGCGTCCGCTCCTACAATGAGCAGTTCTTC.

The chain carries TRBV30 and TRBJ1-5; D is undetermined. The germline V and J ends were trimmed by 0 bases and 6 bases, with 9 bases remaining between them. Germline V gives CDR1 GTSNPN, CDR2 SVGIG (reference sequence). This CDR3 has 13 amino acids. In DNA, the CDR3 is TGTGCCTGGAGTGTAGGTAGTGTTCAGCCCCAGCATTTT. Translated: CAWSVGSVQPQHF.

CDR3 DNA: TGTGCCAGCAGCTTAGCCTCCAGGCCGCAAGATAACTATGGCTACACCTTC. It codes for CASSLASRPQDNYGYTF. This rearrangement joins TRBV7-2 to TRBJ1-2; D ambiguous. The germline gives CDR1 SGHTA, CDR2 FQGNSA. This CDR3 has 17 residues. V lost 0 bases and J lost 1, with 15 bases in between.

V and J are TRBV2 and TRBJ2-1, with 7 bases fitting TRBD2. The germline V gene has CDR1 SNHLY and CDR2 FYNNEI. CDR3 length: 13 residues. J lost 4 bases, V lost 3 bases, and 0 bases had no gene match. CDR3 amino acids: CASSERGYNEQFF. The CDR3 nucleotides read TGTGCCAGCAGTGAGCGGGGGTACAATGAGCAGTTCTTC. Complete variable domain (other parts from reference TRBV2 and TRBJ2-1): EPEVTQTPSHQVTQMGQEVILRCVPISNHLYFYWYRQILGQKVEFLVSFYNNEISEKSEIFDDQFSVERPDGSNFTLKIRSTKLEDSAMYFCASSERGYNEQFFGPGTRLTVL.

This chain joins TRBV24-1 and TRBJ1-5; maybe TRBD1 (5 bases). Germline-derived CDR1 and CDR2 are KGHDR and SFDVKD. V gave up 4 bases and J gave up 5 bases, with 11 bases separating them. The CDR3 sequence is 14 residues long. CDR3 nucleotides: TGTGCCACCAGTGACCGGGACGGCGATCAGCCCCAGCATTTT. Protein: CATSDRDGDQPQHF.

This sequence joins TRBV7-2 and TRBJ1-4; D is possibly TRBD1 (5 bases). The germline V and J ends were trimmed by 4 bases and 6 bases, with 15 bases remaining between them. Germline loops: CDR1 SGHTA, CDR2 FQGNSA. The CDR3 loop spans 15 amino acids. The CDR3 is CASSSTTDIYEKLFF. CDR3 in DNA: TGTGCCAGCAGCTCCACGACGGACATATATGAAAAACTGTTTTTT.

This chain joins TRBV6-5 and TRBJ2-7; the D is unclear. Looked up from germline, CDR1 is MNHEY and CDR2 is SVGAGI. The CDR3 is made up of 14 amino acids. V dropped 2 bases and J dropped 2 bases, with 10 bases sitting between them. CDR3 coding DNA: TGTGCCAGCAGTTACCTCAAAGCCCCCTACGAGCAGTACTTC. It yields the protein CASSYLKAPYEQYF.

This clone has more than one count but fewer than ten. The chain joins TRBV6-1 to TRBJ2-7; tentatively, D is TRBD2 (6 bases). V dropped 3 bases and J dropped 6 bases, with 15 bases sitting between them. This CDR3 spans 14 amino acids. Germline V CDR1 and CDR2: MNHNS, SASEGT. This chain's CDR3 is CASSDTGRSGEQYF. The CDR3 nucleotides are TGTGCCAGCAGTGATACCGGGAGAAGCGGCGAGCAGTACTTC.

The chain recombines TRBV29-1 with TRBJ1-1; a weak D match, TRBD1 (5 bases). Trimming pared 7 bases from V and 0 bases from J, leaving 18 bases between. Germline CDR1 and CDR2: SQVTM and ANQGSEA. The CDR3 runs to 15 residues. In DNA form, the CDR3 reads TGCAGCGCCTACGGGGCGAAGGGGCTGAACACTGAAGCTTTCTTT. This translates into CSAYGAKGLNTEAFF. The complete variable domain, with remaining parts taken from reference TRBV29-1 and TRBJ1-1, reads SAVISQKPSRDICQRGTSLTIQCQVDSQVTMMFWYRQQPGQSLTLIATANQGSEATYESGFVIDKFPISRPNLTFSTLTVSNMSPEDSSIYLCSAYGAKGLNTEAFFGQGTRLTVV.

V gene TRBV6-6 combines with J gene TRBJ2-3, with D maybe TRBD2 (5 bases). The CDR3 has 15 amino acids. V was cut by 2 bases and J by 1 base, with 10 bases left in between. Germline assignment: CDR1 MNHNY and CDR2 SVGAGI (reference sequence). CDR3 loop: CASSYVLVGTDTQYF. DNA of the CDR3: TGTGCCAGCAGTTACGTACTAGTCGGCACAGATACGCAGTATTTT.

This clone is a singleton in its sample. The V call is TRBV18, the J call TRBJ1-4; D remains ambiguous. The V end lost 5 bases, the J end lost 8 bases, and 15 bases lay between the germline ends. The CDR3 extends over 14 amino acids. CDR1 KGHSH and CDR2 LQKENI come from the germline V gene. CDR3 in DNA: TGTGCCAGCTCAATGCGGGGTGTGATCGAAAAACTGTTTTTT. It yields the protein CASSMRGVIEKLFF.

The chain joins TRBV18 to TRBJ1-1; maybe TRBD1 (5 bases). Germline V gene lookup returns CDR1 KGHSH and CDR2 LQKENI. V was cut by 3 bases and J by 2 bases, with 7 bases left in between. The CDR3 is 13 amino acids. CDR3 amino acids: CASSPGRNTEAFF. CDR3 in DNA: TGTGCCAGCTCACCGGGACGAAACACTGAAGCTTTCTTT.

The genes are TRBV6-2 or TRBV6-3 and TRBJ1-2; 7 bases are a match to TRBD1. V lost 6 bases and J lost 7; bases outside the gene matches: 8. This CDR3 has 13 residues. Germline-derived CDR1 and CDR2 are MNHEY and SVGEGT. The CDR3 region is CASSRDRVGGYTF. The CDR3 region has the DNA TGTGCCAGCAGCCGAGACAGGGTTGGTGGCTACACCTTC.

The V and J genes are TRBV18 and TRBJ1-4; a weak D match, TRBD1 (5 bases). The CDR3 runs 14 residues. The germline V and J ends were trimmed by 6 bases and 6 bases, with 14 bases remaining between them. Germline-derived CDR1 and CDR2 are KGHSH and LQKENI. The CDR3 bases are TGTGCCAGCTCGCCCCGGGACCTGGATGAAAAACTGTTTTTT. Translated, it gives CASSPRDLDEKLFF.

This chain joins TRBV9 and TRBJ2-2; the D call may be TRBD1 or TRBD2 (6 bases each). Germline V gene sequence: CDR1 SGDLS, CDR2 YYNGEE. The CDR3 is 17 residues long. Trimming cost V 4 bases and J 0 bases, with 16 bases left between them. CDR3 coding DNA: TGTGCCAGCAGCTCAGGGGCGCTAGCGTCGAACACCGGGGAGCTGTTTTTT. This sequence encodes CASSSGALASNTGELFF.

The CDR3 here is CASSGLNTEAFF. For the CDR3, the DNA is TGTGCCAGCAGTGGACTGAACACTGAAGCTTTCTTT. This rearrangement joins TRBV2 to TRBJ1-1; no definite D call. Per the germline V gene, CDR1 is SNHLY and CDR2 is FYNNEI. This CDR3 has 12 amino acids. The germline V and J ends were trimmed by 4 bases and 0 bases, with 3 bases remaining between them. Full variable domain (remainder filled in from reference TRBV2 and TRBJ1-1): EPEVTQTPSHQVTQMGQEVILRCVPISNHLYFYWYRQILGQKVEFLVSFYNNEISEKSEIFDDQFSVERPDGSNFTLKIRSTKLEDSAMYFCASSGLNTEAFFGQGTRLTVV.

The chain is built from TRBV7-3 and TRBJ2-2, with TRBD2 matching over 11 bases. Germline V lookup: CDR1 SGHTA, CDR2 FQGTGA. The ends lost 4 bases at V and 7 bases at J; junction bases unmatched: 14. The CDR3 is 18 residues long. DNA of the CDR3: TGTGCCAGCAGCTCCCAAGGTAGCGGGAGGGCATCGGACGGGGAGCTGTTTTTT. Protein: CASSSQGSGRASDGELFF.

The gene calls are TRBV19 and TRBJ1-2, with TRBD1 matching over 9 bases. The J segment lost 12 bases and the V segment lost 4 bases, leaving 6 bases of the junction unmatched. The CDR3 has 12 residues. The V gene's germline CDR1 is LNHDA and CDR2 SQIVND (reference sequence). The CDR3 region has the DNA TGTGCCAGTAGTACTAGGGACAGGGTGAACACCTTC. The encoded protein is CASSTRDRVNTF. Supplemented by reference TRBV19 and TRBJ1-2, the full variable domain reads DGGITQSPKYLFRKEGQNVTLSCEQNLNHDAMYWYRQDPGQGLRLIYYSQIVNDFQKGDIAEGYSVSREKKESFPLTVTSAQKNPTAFYLCASSTRDRVNTFGSGTRLTVV.

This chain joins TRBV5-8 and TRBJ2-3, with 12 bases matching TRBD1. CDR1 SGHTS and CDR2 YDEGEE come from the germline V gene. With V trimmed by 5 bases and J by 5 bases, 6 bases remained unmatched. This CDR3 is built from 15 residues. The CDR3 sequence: CASRRDRGLEDTQYF. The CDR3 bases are TGTGCCAGCAGGAGGGACAGGGGGCTCGAAGATACGCAGTATTTT. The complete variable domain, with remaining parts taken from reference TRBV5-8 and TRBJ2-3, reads EAGVTQSPTHLIKTRGQQATLRCSPISGHTSVYWYQQALGLGLQFLLWYDEGEERNRGNFPPRFSGRQFPNYSSELNVNALELEDSALYLCASRRDRGLEDTQYFGPGTRLTVL.

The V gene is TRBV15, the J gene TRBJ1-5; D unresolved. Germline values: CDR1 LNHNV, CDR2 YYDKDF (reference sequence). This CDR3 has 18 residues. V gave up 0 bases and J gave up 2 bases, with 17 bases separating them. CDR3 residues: CATSRDVGRELRNQPQHF. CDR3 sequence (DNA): TGTGCCACCAGCAGAGATGTGGGTAGGGAGTTGCGCAATCAGCCCCAGCATTTT.

The CDR3: CASSQSAGSSYNEQFF. The CDR3 region has the DNA TGCGCCAGCAGCCAAAGCGCAGGGTCCTCCTACAATGAGCAGTTCTTC. The V call is TRBV4-1, the J call TRBJ2-1, with D tentatively TRBD1 (5 bases). V was trimmed by 2 bases and J by 0 bases, leaving 11 bases between them. CDR3 size: 16 residues. Germline CDR1 is MGHRA and CDR2 is YSYEKL.

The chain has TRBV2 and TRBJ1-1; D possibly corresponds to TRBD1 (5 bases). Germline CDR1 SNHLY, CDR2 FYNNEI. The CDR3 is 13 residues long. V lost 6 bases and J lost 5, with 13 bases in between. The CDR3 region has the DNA TGTGCCAGCAGGGACACCTTGATAACTGAAGCTTTCTTT. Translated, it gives CASRDTLITEAFF. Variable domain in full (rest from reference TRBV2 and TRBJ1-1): EPEVTQTPSHQVTQMGQEVILRCVPISNHLYFYWYRQILGQKVEFLVSFYNNEISEKSEIFDDQFSVERPDGSNFTLKIRSTKLEDSAMYFCASRDTLITEAFFGQGTRLTVV.

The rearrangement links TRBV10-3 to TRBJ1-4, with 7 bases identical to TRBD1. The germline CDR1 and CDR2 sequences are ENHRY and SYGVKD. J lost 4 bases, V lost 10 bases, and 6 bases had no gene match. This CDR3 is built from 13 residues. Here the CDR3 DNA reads TGTGCCACCACGGGACAGCTTAATGAAAAACTGTTTTTT. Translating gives CATTGQLNEKLFF.

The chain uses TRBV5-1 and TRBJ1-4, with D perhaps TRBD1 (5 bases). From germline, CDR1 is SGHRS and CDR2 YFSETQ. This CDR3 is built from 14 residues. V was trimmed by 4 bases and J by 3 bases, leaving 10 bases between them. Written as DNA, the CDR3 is TGCGCCAGCAGCGTTGGGGGGTCTAATGAAAAACTGTTTTTT. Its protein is CASSVGGSNEKLFF.

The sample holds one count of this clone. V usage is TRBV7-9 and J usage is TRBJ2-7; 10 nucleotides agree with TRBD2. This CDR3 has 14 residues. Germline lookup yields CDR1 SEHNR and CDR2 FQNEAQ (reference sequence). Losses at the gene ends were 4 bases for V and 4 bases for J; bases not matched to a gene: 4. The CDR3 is CASSSGTSVYEQYF. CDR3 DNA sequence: TGTGCCAGCAGCTCCGGGACTAGCGTATACGAGCAGTACTTC.

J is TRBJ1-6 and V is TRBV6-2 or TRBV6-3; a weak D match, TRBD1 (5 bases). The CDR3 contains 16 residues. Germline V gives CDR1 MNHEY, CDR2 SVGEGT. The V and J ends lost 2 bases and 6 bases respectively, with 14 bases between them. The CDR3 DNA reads TGTGCCAGCAGTTACGGGGGGGGAGTCGGTAATTCACCCCTCCACTTT. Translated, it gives CASSYGGGVGNSPLHF.

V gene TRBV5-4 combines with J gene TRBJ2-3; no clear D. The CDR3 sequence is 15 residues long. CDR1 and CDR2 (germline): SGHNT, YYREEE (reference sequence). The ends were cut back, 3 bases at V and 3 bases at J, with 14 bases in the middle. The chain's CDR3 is CASSSTLTGTDTQYF. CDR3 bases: TGTGCCAGCAGCTCGACCCTCACCGGGACAGATACGCAGTATTTT.